The entry below gives a single T cell receptor (beta chain) sequence along with its context. What it recognizes is unknown. The germline gives CDR1 MNHNS, CDR2 SASEGT. This CDR3 spans 14 amino acids. The V and J ends lost 10 bases and 4 bases, in that order; junction bases with no gene match: 7. This sample is part of a study of early T cells in non-severe SARS-CoV-2 infection. The overall study: Chains were unpaired, as sequencing was done on bulk RNA from unsorted whole blood. Study results and caveats: Anti-spike CD8 responses were favored by VDJdb matching, which missed private and CD4 specificities.

Attached unique molecular identifiers marked individual cDNA molecules. TCRdb analysed the 5' RACE reads with MiXCR anew, one entry per CDR3 protein. Altogether tens of thousands of distinct CDR3 sequences are present, 11% to 15% being singletons, with the ten largest covering roughly 9.8%. The sequenced sample consisted of whole blood. The chain links TRBV6-1 to TRBJ2-3, with 11 bases identical to TRBD2. This clonotype originated in an adult who was a healthcare worker with PCR-confirmed SARS-CoV-2 infection or an uninfected control (not recorded which). The CDR3 coding sequence is TGTGCCAACCGACTAGCGGGATCTCCAGATACGCAGTATTTT. As protein: CANRLAGSPDTQYF.